Listed here is a single T cell receptor beta chain. Antigen: not known. This sample is part of a study of OX40 agonist ivuxolimab in advanced cancers. Across the whole study: The patients' treatment was ivuxolimab, an agonistic anti-OX40 (CD134) antibody. Allowance was made for prior anti-PD-1, anti-PD-L1 or anti-CTLA-4 therapy, and about 44% had some.

The CDR3 loop spans 12 amino acids. V lost 0 bases, J lost 2 bases, and 4 bases lay in between. Germline V gene sequence: CDR1 GTSNPN, CDR2 SVGIG (reference sequence). General observations from the study: Among T cells, CD8+ cells averaged more expanded clones than CD4+ cells. The CD4+ and CD8+ T cells in the blood had expanded clonally by week 6 at 0.1 to 3.0 mg/kg.

Assay used: immunoSEQ multiplex PCR; TCRdb lists only in-frame clones, some missing. The sample yields roughly 63,000 clones, 89% seen once. The TCR sequence derives from an adult with an advanced solid tumor such as melanoma, head and neck, liver or kidney cancer. The sequencing used CD4+ or CD8+ T cells sorted from blood, collected in a trial of the OX40 agonist ivuxolimab. The chain combines TRBV30 with TRBJ1-2; D unclear. The CDR3 DNA is TGTGCCTGGAGTGTAATCAACTATGGCTACACCTTC. It yields the protein CAWSVINYGYTF.